The rows below give T cell receptor beta chains drawn from one sample of a study of T cell responses to AZD1222 COVID-19 vaccine. Produced via immunoSEQ multiplex PCR; TCRdb's table is partial and in-frame only. This sample has more than 85,000 clones, with roughly 90% found just once. Source: peripheral blood, taken 28 days after the second AZD1222 dose. These receptors originate from an adult who received the AZD1222 COVID-19 vaccine. CDR3s include the opening cysteine and the closing phenylalanine or tryptophan. The order of the fields is V gene, clone size, D gene, J gene, CDR3 protein, CDR3 DNA. A D gene is named only where the DNA matches it firmly. Expanded clones are given a class, and other clones once, few, many or no size at all.

>TRBV4-1|-|-|TRBJ2-2
CASSQDLAEGGTGELFF
TGCGCCAGCAGCCAAGATCTAGCAGAGGGAGGCACCGGGGAGCTGTTTTTT
>TRBV27|few|-|TRBJ1-5
CASSLEGVDQPQHF
TGTGCCAGCAGTTTAGAGGGTGTGGATCAGCCCCAGCATTTT
>TRBV21-1|-|-|TRBJ2-1
CASSTGLAGYNEQFF
TGTGCCAGCAGCACAGGACTAGCGGGGTACAATGAGCAGTTCTTC
>TRBV9|-|TRBD1|TRBJ2-5
CASSKGQANSKETQYF
TGTGCCAGCAGCAAGGGACAGGCCAACTCTAAAGAGACCCAGTACTTC
>TRBV2|-|-|TRBJ1-3
CASSAQRMGNTIYF
TGTGCCAGCAGTGCCCAAAGGATGGGAAACACCATATATTTT
>TRBV19|-|TRBD1|TRBJ2-7
CATQGQGIYEQYF
TGTGCCACCCAGGGACAGGGAATCTACGAGCAGTACTTC
>TRBV6-5|-|-|TRBJ1-4
CASRRGVGNEKLFF
TGTGCCAGCAGGAGAGGGGTTGGGAATGAAAAACTGTTTTTT
>TRBV19|-|TRBD1|TRBJ1-5
CASSLGTEIQPQHF
TGTGCCAGTAGTCTAGGGACAGAGATCCAGCCCCAGCATTTT
>TRBV19|-|TRBD1|TRBJ2-6
CASSLTGGSGANVLTF
TGTGCCAGTAGTCTCACAGGGGGCTCTGGGGCCAACGTCCTGACTTTC
>TRBV27|-|-|TRBJ1-6
CASSLGQGWNSPLHF
TGTGCCAGCAGTTTAGGGCAGGGGTGGAATTCACCCCTCCACTTT
>TRBV4-2|-|-|TRBJ1-4
CASSQSARPGGEKLFF
TGTGCCAGCAGCCAGTCGGCCCGTCCGGGTGGCGAAAAACTGTTTTTT
>TRBV6-2/TRBV6-3|many|-|TRBJ2-7
CASIPRRASVHEQYF
TGTGCCAGCATCCCCAGGAGGGCTAGCGTCCACGAGCAGTACTTC
>TRBV19|-|TRBD1|TRBJ1-5
CATRRLVGQGVNQPQHF
TGTGCCACCCGCCGCCTGGTAGGACAGGGGGTCAATCAGCCCCAGCATTTT
>TRBV7-7|-|-|TRBJ1-2
CASSHRRGSYYGYTF
TGTGCTAGCAGTCACCGCCGGGGATCGTACTATGGCTACACCTTC
>TRBV25-1|-|-|TRBJ2-6
CASSDGRINVLTF
TGTGCCAGCAGTGATGGCAGAATCAACGTCCTGACTTTC
>TRBV10-3|-|-|TRBJ1-3
CAIGDDRGNTIYF
TGTGCCATCGGTGATGACCGGGGAAACACCATATATTTT
>TRBV11-1|-|TRBD2|TRBJ2-2
CASSFSGRTNTGELFF
TGTGCCAGCAGCTTTAGCGGGAGGACGAACACCGGGGAGCTGTTTTTT
>TRBV4-1|-|-|TRBJ1-2
CASSQDNRAFYGYTF
TGCGCCAGCAGCCAAGATAACAGAGCTTTCTATGGCTACACCTTC
>TRBV5-8|-|TRBD2|TRBJ2-3
CASSEGLAGTTDTQYF
TGTGCCAGCAGCGAGGGACTAGCGGGAACCACAGATACGCAGTATTTT
>TRBV6-5|-|-|TRBJ2-3
CASSLTNPSTDTQYF
TGTGCCAGCAGTTTGACAAACCCTAGCACAGATACGCAGTATTTT
>TRBV5-1|-|TRBD1|TRBJ1-4
CASTLTGTGVEKLFF
TGCGCCAGCACCTTAACCGGGACAGGGGTCGAAAAACTGTTTTTT
>TRBV20-1|-|TRBD1|TRBJ2-7
CSASRAGGEQYF
TGCAGTGCTAGTAGGGCAGGGGGCGAGCAGTACTTC
>TRBV10-1|-|-|TRBJ2-7
CASSEKGRGRF
TGCGCCAGCAGTGAAAAAGGACGGGGGAGGTTC
>TRBV11-3|-|-|TRBJ1-2
CASSPGSNYGYTF
TGTGCCAGCAGCCCTGGTTCTAACTATGGCTACACCTTC
>TRBV12-3/TRBV12-4|-|-|TRBJ1-4
CASSIGPGEKLFF
TGTGCCAGCAGCATTGGACCGGGAGAAAAACTGTTTTTT
>TRBV6-5|-|-|TRBJ2-3
CASRRRVGTQYF
TGTGCCAGCCGCCGGAGAGTCGGTACGCAGTATTTT
>TRBV6-1|-|-|TRBJ1-5
CASSESVREHF
TGTGCCAGCAGTGAAAGCGTCAGGGAGCATTTT
>TRBV6-1|-|TRBD2|TRBJ2-2
CASSDGASGYYTGELFF
TGTGCCAGCAGTGACGGGGCTAGCGGATATTACACCGGGGAGCTGTTTTTT
>TRBV3-1/TRBV3-2|-|TRBD2|TRBJ2-1
CASSQTGLAGDNEQFF
TGTGCCAGCAGTCAAACTGGACTAGCGGGAGACAATGAGCAGTTCTTC
>TRBV19|-|TRBD1|TRBJ2-7
CASSIGWDRGYEQYF
TGTGCCAGTAGTATAGGCTGGGACAGGGGCTACGAGCAGTACTTC
>TRBV7-2|-|TRBD1|TRBJ1-2
CASSQQGGDPGYTF
TGTGCCAGCAGCCAACAAGGGGGCGACCCTGGCTACACCTTC
>TRBV5-4|-|-|TRBJ2-7
CASSPDLLEGVQYF
TGTGCCAGCAGCCCTGACCTACTGGAGGGCGTGCAGTACTTC
>TRBV10-3|-|-|TRBJ1-2
CAISESEGHGYTF
TGTGCCATCAGTGAGTCCGAGGGACATGGCTACACCTTC
>TRBV5-1|-|-|TRBJ1-4
CASSLDGATNEKLFF
TGCGCCAGCAGCTTGGACGGTGCAACTAATGAAAAACTGTTTTTT
>TRBV7-9|-|-|TRBJ2-7
CASSLASSSYEQYF
TGTGCCAGCAGCTTAGCGAGCAGCTCCTACGAGCAGTACTTC
>TRBV29-1|-|TRBD1|TRBJ1-6
CSVEAPGQGHSYNSPLHF
TGCAGCGTTGAAGCCCCAGGACAGGGCCACTCCTATAATTCACCCCTCCACTTT
>TRBV28|-|TRBD1|TRBJ2-7
CASSRGPGTGAYEQYF
TGTGCCAGCAGTCGCGGGCCCGGGACAGGGGCCTACGAGCAGTACTTC
>TRBV12-3/TRBV12-4|-|-|TRBJ2-1
CASSLDYYNEQFF
TGTGCCAGCAGTTTAGACTACTACAATGAGCAGTTCTTC
>TRBV27|few|TRBD1|TRBJ1-2
CASSSTGTGGGYTF
TGTGCCAGCAGTTCCACCGGGACAGGGGGTGGCTACACCTTC
>TRBV15|-|-|TRBJ1-5
CATSPDRFSNQPQHF
TGTGCCACCAGCCCCGACAGGTTTAGCAATCAGCCCCAGCATTTT
>TRBV28|few|-|TRBJ2-2
CASSSRTATPNTGELFF
TGTGCCAGCAGTTCCCGGACAGCCACCCCGAACACCGGGGAGCTGTTTTTT
>TRBV18|-|TRBD1|TRBJ1-2
CASSQGTANYGYTF
TGTGCCAGCTCACAAGGGACAGCCAACTATGGCTACACCTTC
>TRBV5-4|-|TRBD1|TRBJ1-2
CASSSLSGQGLYGYTF
TGTGCCAGCAGCTCCCTGTCGGGACAGGGACTTTATGGCTACACCTTC
>TRBV7-2|-|-|TRBJ1-2
CASSAGLRSTDYTF
TGTGCCAGCAGCGCGGGACTCCGATCAACTGACTACACCTTC
>TRBV27|-|-|TRBJ2-3
CASSSSGDTQYF
TGTGCCAGCAGTTCCAGCGGAGATACGCAGTATTTT
>TRBV7-9|-|-|TRBJ2-5
CASSLERQSQETQYF
TGTGCCAGCAGCTTAGAACGACAGTCCCAAGAGACCCAGTACTTC